Below are 23 T cell receptor beta chains sequenced from a single sample in a study of beta chain features in type 1 diabetes (dated 2018 in TCRdb). Library preparation was by the immunoSEQ multiplex PCR assay. The High Capacity cDNA Reverse Transcription Kit was used to reverse transcribe all of the isolated RNA, meaning that expressed TCRB transcripts were what got sequenced. TCRdb mirrors the immuneACCESS table, restricted to in-frame sequences. Some clones are absent from its copies; in checked studies, under half trace to an unresolved V gene, and the reason for the others is unknown. The sample table lists some 350,000 clones, approximately 13% of them with a count of one. About 0.015% of the sample is taken by the ten largest. Their target antigens are unknown. Findings and caveats that apply to the study as a whole: Type 1 diabetes patients showed a moderate but significant shortening of TCRB CDR3 length in all four CD4+ subsets.

Sequenced input: naive CD4+ T cells from blood. This specimen's cell subset or site label, per the study, means: true naive CD4+ T cells. These receptors all come from a woman aged 18-35 years with type 1 diabetes.

A few counts support this clone. This chain links TRBV5-4 with TRBJ2-7, with TRBD2 matching over 7 bases. Germline trimming cut 1 base from V and 4 bases from J; bases unmatched to any gene: 5. This CDR3 region has 14 residues. CDR1 and CDR2 from the germline V gene are SGHNT and YYREEE (reference sequence). In nucleotides, the CDR3 is TGTGCCAGCAGCTTGCAGGGAGGGAGGTACGAGCAGTACTTC. It specifies CASSLQGGRYEQYF.

The sample holds a few counts of this clone. The chain is built from TRBV7-9 and TRBJ2-7; no firm D call. CDR3 length equals 14 residues. V was clipped by 1 base and J by 4 bases, with 11 bases between them. CDR1 and CDR2 (germline): SEHNR, FQNEAQ (reference sequence). The CDR3, as DNA: TGTGCCAGCAGCTTAGAGTTTTCCGGGTACGAGCAGTACTTC. It translates to CASSLEFSGYEQYF.

This clone was counted a few times. The CDR3 region has the DNA TGTGCCAGCTCAGCGGGAAATAGCAATCAGCCCCAGCATTTT. Translated, it gives CASSAGNSNQPQHF. The chain combines TRBV18 with TRBJ1-5; no definite D call. This CDR3 comprises 14 residues. CDR1 and CDR2 from the germline V gene are KGHSH and LQKENI. With 5 bases removed from V and 0 bases from J, the gap between germline ends came to 8 bases.

V gene TRBV21-1 combines with J gene TRBJ2-7; the table's TRBD2 call for D was not verified on the DNA. TRBV21-1 has pseudogene status. This CDR3 region has 14 residues. The CDR3, as DNA: TGTGCCAGCCAGTTCGGGACTAGCGGATACGAGCAGTACTTC. Translation gives CASQFGTSGYEQYF.

This clone came up a few times. The chain carries TRBV29-1 and TRBJ2-1, with TRBD2 matching over 7 bases. Per the germline V gene, CDR1 is SQVTM and CDR2 is ANQGSEA. CDR3 length: 15 residues. V dropped 2 bases and J dropped 6; count of bases not matched to a gene: 10. The CDR3 spells CSVELLAWGGNEQFF. The CDR3 bases are TGCAGCGTTGAACTTCTAGCTTGGGGGGGCAATGAGCAGTTCTTC.

This clone was found a few times. V gene TRBV7-8 combines with J gene TRBJ1-1; D uncertain. The CDR3 is made up of 13 amino acids. Trimming took 4 bases from V and 6 from J, leaving 12 bases between them. Germline assignment: CDR1 SGHVS and CDR2 FQNEAQ. CDR3 in DNA: TGTGCCAGCAGCTCCCAGGTGGAGGCTGAAGCTTTCTTT. Residues: CASSSQVEAEAFF. Using reference TRBV7-8 and TRBJ1-1 for the parts outside the CDR3, the full variable domain is GAGVSQSPRYKVAKRGQDVALRCDPISGHVSLFWYQQALGQGPEFLTYFQNEAQLDKSGLPSDRFFAERPEGSVSTLKIQRTQQEDSAVYLCASSSQVEAEAFFGQGTRLTVV.

The rearrangement joins TRBV20-1 to TRBJ2-3; unclear D gene. V was clipped by 6 bases and J by 2 bases, with 6 bases between them. This CDR3 has 11 residues. Germline CDR1 reads DFQATT; CDR2 reads SNEGSKA (reference sequence). The CDR3 spells CSAYFTDTQYF. Here the CDR3 DNA reads TGCAGTGCCTATTTCACAGATACGCAGTATTTT.

The chain couples TRBV30 to TRBJ1-1, with a possible D match to TRBD1 (5 bases). Looked up from germline, CDR1 is GTSNPN and CDR2 is SVGIG (reference sequence). Trimming removed 0 bases from V and 4 bases from J, with 12 bases in between. The CDR3 covers 14 residues. The DNA for the CDR3 is TGTGCCTGGAGTGTAACTGGGGCTAGCACTGAAGCTTTCTTT. Protein sequence: CAWSVTGASTEAFF.

This clone has just a few counts. The chain recombines TRBV11-1 with TRBJ2-3; no clear D. Trimming removed 1 base from V and 0 bases from J, with 8 bases in between. Germline values: CDR1 SGHAT, CDR2 FQDESV (reference sequence). CDR3 length equals 15 residues. CDR3: CASSLGPGSTDTQYF. CDR3 in DNA: TGTGCCAGCAGCTTAGGTCCAGGTAGCACAGATACGCAGTATTTT.

In this sample, this clone turned up a few times. The chain employs TRBV2 and TRBJ2-3; the D gene is possibly TRBD1 (5 bases). This CDR3 has 15 residues. Trimming left V 6 bases short and J 0 bases short, with 13 bases between. Germline lookup yields CDR1 SNHLY and CDR2 FYNNEI. This CDR3 is CASRLLRQSTDTQYF. CDR3 DNA: TGTGCCAGCAGGCTCCTAAGACAGAGCACAGATACGCAGTATTTT.

This chain joins TRBV5-4 and TRBJ2-3; 8 nucleotides line up with TRBD2. After removal of 2 bases from V and 0 bases from J, the junction contained 5 bases not matched to a gene. The CDR3 covers 16 residues. CDR1 and CDR2 (germline): SGHNT, YYREEE (reference sequence). This CDR3 is CASSFLAGQSTDTQYF. In DNA form, the CDR3 reads TGTGCCAGCAGCTTTCTAGCGGGTCAGAGCACAGATACGCAGTATTTT.

V usage is TRBV20-1 and J usage is TRBJ1-2; D gene ambiguous. V was pared by 4 bases and J by 4 bases, with 7 bases between. Germline V CDR1 and CDR2: DFQATT, SNEGSKA (reference sequence). This CDR3 contains 11 residues. CDR3 loop: CSATEFYGYTF. CDR3 DNA sequence: TGCAGTGCTACCGAGTTCTATGGCTACACCTTC.

This clone was observed a handful of times. The chain joins TRBV28 to TRBJ2-1; TRBD2 aligns across 12 bases. Unmatched junction bases numbered 4, after V lost 6 bases and J lost 1 base. Germline V gene data show CDR1 as MDHEN and CDR2 as SYDVKM. The CDR3 totals 16 residues. The CDR3 spells CASSGLAGLSYNEQFF. Written as DNA, the CDR3 is TGTGCCAGCAGCGGACTAGCGGGACTATCCTACAATGAGCAGTTCTTC. Combining the CDR3 with reference TRBV28 and TRBJ2-1 gives the whole variable domain DVKVTQSSRYLVKRTGEKVFLECVQDMDHENMFWYRQDPGLGLRLIYFSYDVKMKEKGDIPEGYSVSREKKERFSLILESASTNQTSMYLCASSGLAGLSYNEQFFGPGTRLTVL.

The chain has TRBV10-3 and TRBJ1-1; D ambiguous. CDR1 is ENHRY, CDR2 SYGVKD, per germline. The V and J ends lost 4 bases and 10 bases respectively, with 10 bases between them. This CDR3 has 11 residues. The CDR3 protein is CAISVTGRAFF. For the CDR3, the DNA is TGTGCCATCAGTGTGACCGGGAGAGCTTTCTTT.

This chain joins TRBV29-1 and TRBJ2-2; TRBD2 matches at 11 bases. The CDR3 covers 15 residues. Looked up from germline, CDR1 is SQVTM and CDR2 is ANQGSEA. The trim removed 7 bases at V and 6 bases at J, leaving 10 bases unmatched. CDR3 in amino acids: CSARTSGSGPGELFF. CDR3 DNA: TGCAGCGCCCGCACTAGCGGGAGTGGACCCGGGGAGCTGTTTTTT.

The V call is TRBV19, the J call TRBJ2-5; 11 bases are shared with TRBD1. The CDR3 totals 16 residues. Per the germline V gene, CDR1 is LNHDA and CDR2 is SQIVND (reference sequence). The V gene end was trimmed by 5 bases and the J gene end by 2 bases; junction bases not matched to a gene: 7. The CDR3 DNA follows: TGTGCCAGTAGTCGTCCGGGACAGGGGGAACAAGAGACCCAGTACTTC. Amino acid sequence: CASSRPGQGEQETQYF.

This clone was recorded a few times. This chain connects TRBV14 to TRBJ1-1; 7 positions match TRBD1. J was trimmed by 4 bases and V by 4 bases; bases with no gene match: 6. CDR1 is SGHDN, CDR2 FVKESK, per germline. The CDR3 is 14 amino acids. Here the CDR3 DNA reads TGTGCCAGCAGCCCGGATTGGACAGGCACTGAAGCTTTCTTT. This codes for CASSPDWTGTEAFF.

This clone was seen more than once but under ten times. The genes are TRBV11-1 and TRBJ2-2; D is unclear. The ends were cut back, 3 bases at V and 6 bases at J, with 8 bases in the middle. Germline V gene lookup returns CDR1 SGHAT and CDR2 FQDESV (reference sequence). The CDR3 extends over 13 amino acids. The DNA for the CDR3 is TGTGCCAGCAGCTTCATAGAGGCCGGGGAGCTGTTTTTT. Protein sequence: CASSFIEAGELFF.

This chain uses TRBV7-2 with TRBJ1-1; D remains ambiguous. V was shortened by 1 base and J by 1 base, with 10 bases between the two germline ends. The germline V gene encodes CDR1 SGHTA and CDR2 FQGNSA. The CDR3 has 15 residues. As DNA, the CDR3 is TGTGCCAGCAGCTTAGAGAACAGTGGGAACACTGAAGCTTTCTTT. Translated, it gives CASSLENSGNTEAFF. Drawing the rest from reference TRBV7-2 and TRBJ1-1, the complete variable domain is GAGVSQSPSNKVTEKGKDVELRCDPISGHTALYWYRQSLGQGLEFLIYFQGNSAPDKSGLPSDRFSAERTGGSVSTLTIQRTQQEDSAVYLCASSLENSGNTEAFFGQGTRLTVV.

This clone was counted only a few times. The rearrangement joins TRBV19 to TRBJ2-5, with a tentative D call TRBD1 (6 bases). Germline V gives CDR1 LNHDA, CDR2 SQIVND (reference sequence). The CDR3 covers 12 residues. V lost 5 bases, J lost 11 bases, and 15 bases lay in between. The CDR3 loop is CASSVSDSPQYF. The CDR3 DNA sequence: TGTGCCAGTAGTGTCTCGGACAGCCCACAGTACTTC.

This clone has only a few counts. V gene TRBV7-9 combines with J gene TRBJ1-1; D not resolved. Trimming shortened V by 1 base and J by 9 bases, and 12 bases separated the two germline ends. The CDR3 is 13 residues long. CDR1 is SEHNR and CDR2 is FQNEAQ in the germline V gene (reference sequence). The CDR3 region has the DNA TGTGCCAGCAGCTTAGTACAGAATTACCAAGCTTTCTTT. This codes for CASSLVQNYQAFF.

The rearrangement joins TRBV10-3 to TRBJ2-7; D gene unclear. Germline V CDR1 and CDR2: ENHRY, SYGVKD. The V end lost 8 bases, the J end lost 6 bases, and 17 bases lay between the germline ends. The CDR3 extends over 13 amino acids. The CDR3 DNA follows: TGTGCCATCTCGACGGGTGACCTGGGCGAGCAGTACTTC. Its protein is CAISTGDLGEQYF.

The V gene is TRBV18, the J gene TRBJ1-2; D is unresolved. V shed 6 bases and J shed 7 bases, with 15 bases lying between them. The V gene's germline CDR1 is KGHSH and CDR2 LQKENI. The CDR3 spans 13 residues. The CDR3 is CASSPGVGGGYTF. The CDR3 DNA sequence: TGTGCCAGCTCGCCCGGGGTGGGCGGTGGCTACACCTTC.